One sample yielded the 15 T cell receptor beta chains listed below, sequenced in a study of beta chain features in type 1 diabetes. As every portion of the isolated RNA was reverse transcribed, the sequencing read expressed TCRB transcripts. Measured with immunoSEQ multiplex PCR; TCRdb has only the in-frame clones, and not every one. The repertoire holds some 240,000 clones, with around 9.9% as singletons. Material for sequencing was central memory CD4+ T cells from blood. The receptor set was obtained from a man aged 18-30 years in good health.

This clone was found once. The chain uses TRBV28 and TRBJ2-4, with 7 nucleotides matching TRBD2. CDR3 size: 16 residues. V was clipped by 6 bases and J by 0 bases; unmatched bases: 8. Looked up from germline, CDR1 is MDHEN and CDR2 is SYDVKM. This CDR3 is CASSLSGTIAKNIQYF. CDR3 nucleotides: TGTGCCAGCAGCCTAAGCGGGACCATAGCCAAAAACATTCAGTACTTC.

In its sample, this clone was seen a few times. This rearrangement joins TRBV5-4 to TRBJ2-1, with 9 bases fitting TRBD2. CDR1 is SGHNT, CDR2 YYREEE, per germline (reference sequence). The CDR3 spans 16 residues. V trimming: 4 bases; J trimming: 3 bases; junction bases outside the gene matches: 8. The CDR3 loop is CASSRAVTSGYNEQFF. The CDR3 nucleotides are TGTGCCAGCAGCCGCGCGGTGACTAGCGGCTACAATGAGCAGTTCTTC. Full variable domain (outside the CDR3, taken from reference TRBV5-4 and TRBJ2-1): ETGVTQSPTHLIKTRGQQVTLRCSSQSGHNTVSWYQQALGQGPQFIFQYYREEENGRGNFPPRFSGLQFPNYSSELNVNALELDDSALYLCASSRAVTSGYNEQFFGPGTRLTVL.

This clone was counted only a few times. V and J are TRBV4-1 and TRBJ1-2; perhaps TRBD1 as D (5 bases). Germline lookup yields CDR1 MGHRA and CDR2 YSYEKL. Trimming shortened V by 0 bases and J by 2 bases, and 19 bases separated the two germline ends. This CDR3 contains 18 residues. CDR3 in amino acids: CASSQDPQYPGRNYGYTF. The CDR3 nucleotides read TGCGCCAGCAGCCAAGATCCGCAGTACCCGGGGCGGAACTATGGCTACACCTTC.

The V and J genes are TRBV7-8 and TRBJ2-5; D possibly corresponds to TRBD2 (6 bases). Germline V gene sequence: CDR1 SGHVS, CDR2 FQNEAQ. V was cut by 4 bases and J by 6 bases, with 15 bases left in between. There are 14 residues in the CDR3. CDR3 DNA: TGTGCCAGCAGCTCCGCGAGGAGGGCGCAGACCCAGTACTTC. It specifies CASSSARRAQTQYF.

Many counts were recorded for this clone. The CDR3 is CASPPDSYTMNTEAFF. DNA for the CDR3: TGTGCCAGCCCGCCCGACAGCTACACCATGAACACTGAAGCTTTCTTT. This sequence joins TRBV28 and TRBJ1-1; a possible D gene is TRBD1 (5 bases). This CDR3 is 16 amino acids long. Germline V gene data show CDR1 as MDHEN and CDR2 as SYDVKM. V was shortened by 8 bases and J by 0 bases, with 19 bases between the two germline ends.

This clone was seen only a few times. This chain connects TRBV7-8 to TRBJ1-4; D is ambiguous. This CDR3 is built from 13 residues. CDR1 and CDR2 (germline): SGHVS, FQNEAQ. V was trimmed by 1 base and J by 5 bases, leaving 5 bases between them. The CDR3 DNA reads TGTGCCAGCAGCTTAGGGTTCAATGAAAAACTGTTTTTT. Residues: CASSLGFNEKLFF.

This clone was observed a handful of times. The chain joins TRBV4-3 to TRBJ2-3; no clear D gene. Trimming cost V 1 base and J 2 bases, with 22 bases left between them. This CDR3 comprises 19 residues. Germline V gene data show CDR1 as LGHNA and CDR2 as YSLEER. The CDR3 spells CASSQAPSGGSINTDTQYF. The CDR3 DNA reads as TGCGCCAGCAGCCAAGCCCCCTCCGGCGGCAGCATTAACACAGATACGCAGTATTTT.

J is TRBJ1-5 and V is TRBV16; D is possibly TRBD1 (6 bases). In germline, CDR1 is KGHSY, CDR2 FQNENV. Trimming stripped 4 bases from V and 2 bases from J, with 18 bases between. The CDR3 is 17 amino acids. This CDR3 is CASSRSLDSGGNQPQHF. As DNA, the CDR3 is TGTGCCAGCAGCCGATCACTGGACAGTGGGGGCAATCAGCCCCAGCATTTT.

This clone was recorded many times. The rearrangement uses TRBV9 and TRBJ1-2; possibly TRBD1 for D (5 bases). The CDR3 is 14 amino acids. The germline gives CDR1 SGDLS, CDR2 YYNGEE. V was trimmed by 1 base and J by 3 bases, leaving 10 bases between them. This CDR3 reads CASSVQGVDYGYTF. The CDR3 coding sequence is TGTGCCAGCAGCGTACAGGGCGTGGACTATGGCTACACCTTC.

A few counts support this clone. The V gene is TRBV18, the J gene TRBJ2-7, with D possibly matching TRBD1 (7 bases). The CDR3 length is 15 residues. Germline CDR1 is KGHSH and CDR2 is LQKENI. The V end lost 5 bases, the J end lost 0 bases, and 14 bases lay between the germline ends. The DNA of the CDR3 is TGTGCCAGCTCATCAGGGGGAGGCAGCTCCTACGAGCAGTACTTC. Its translation: CASSSGGGSSYEQYF.

This clone showed up just a few times. The sample has other DNA sequences that encode this CDR3 too. The V and J genes are TRBV21-1 and TRBJ2-5; TRBD2 reflects the table's D call only, with no check against the DNA. TRBV21-1 is recorded as a pseudogene. The CDR3 spans 16 residues. As DNA, the CDR3 is TGTGCCAGCTTTCAATCGGCGGGAGGCCCGCAAGAGACCCAGTACTTC. Translating gives CASFQSAGGPQETQYF.

The V gene is TRBV2, the J gene TRBJ2-2, with TRBD2 matching over 7 bases. The ends lost 4 bases at V and 1 base at J; junction bases unmatched: 0. The CDR3 runs 14 residues. The germline V gene encodes CDR1 SNHLY and CDR2 FYNNEI. The CDR3 loop is CASSASGNTGELFF. CDR3 sequence (DNA): TGTGCCAGCAGTGCTAGCGGGAACACCGGGGAGCTGTTTTTT.

This chain joins TRBV5-4 and TRBJ2-3; D is possibly TRBD2 (6 bases). V was pared by 3 bases and J by 6 bases, with 11 bases between. Germline-derived CDR1 and CDR2 are SGHNT and YYREEE (reference sequence). The CDR3 is made up of 13 amino acids. The CDR3 is CASSSVGGDTQYF. The CDR3 DNA sequence: TGTGCCAGCAGCTCTGTTGGGGGGGATACGCAGTATTTT.

This clone was seen a handful of times. The rearrangement links TRBV20-1 to TRBJ1-2; no firm D call. Trimming left V 6 bases short and J 7 bases short, with 9 bases between. CDR1 is DFQATT and CDR2 is SNEGSKA in the germline V gene (reference sequence). The CDR3 totals 10 residues. CDR3 sequence reads: CSAGGIGYTF. The CDR3 bases are TGCAGTGCAGGAGGGATTGGCTACACCTTC.

The table lists this clone with a few counts. V usage is TRBV29-1 and J usage is TRBJ2-5, with 7 positions matching TRBD1. The CDR3 is 14 amino acids. J was trimmed by 3 bases and V by 6 bases; bases with no gene match: 10. Germline V lookup: CDR1 SQVTM, CDR2 ANQGSEA. The CDR3 reads CSVRQGTREETQYF. The DNA for the CDR3 is TGCAGCGTCAGACAGGGCACGAGAGAAGAGACCCAGTACTTC.